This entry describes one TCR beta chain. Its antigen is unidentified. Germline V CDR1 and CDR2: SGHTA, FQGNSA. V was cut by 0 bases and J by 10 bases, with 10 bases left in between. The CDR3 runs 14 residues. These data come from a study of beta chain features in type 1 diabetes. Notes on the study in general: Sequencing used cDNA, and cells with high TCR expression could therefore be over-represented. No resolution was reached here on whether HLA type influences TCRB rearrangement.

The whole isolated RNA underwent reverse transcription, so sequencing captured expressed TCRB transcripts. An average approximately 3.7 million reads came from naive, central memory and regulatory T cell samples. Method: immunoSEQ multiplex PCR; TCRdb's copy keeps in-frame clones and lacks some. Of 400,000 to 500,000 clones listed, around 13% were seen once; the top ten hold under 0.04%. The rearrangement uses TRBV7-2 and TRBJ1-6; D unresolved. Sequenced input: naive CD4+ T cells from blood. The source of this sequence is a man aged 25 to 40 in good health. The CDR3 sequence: CASSLAVSNSPLHF. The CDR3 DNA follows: TGTGCCAGCAGCTTAGCCGTATCCAACTCACCCCTCCACTTT.